Listed here are 2 T cell receptor beta chains from one sample, sequenced in a study of T cell responses to AZD1222 COVID-19 vaccine. The repertoire was sequenced with immunoSEQ multiplex PCR; TCRdb's copy has only in-frame clones and lacks some. There are about 140,000 clones in the sample; around 90% occur only once, and around 3.1% lies in the top ten. This specimen was peripheral blood, taken 28 days after the second AZD1222 dose. The receptor set was obtained from an adult who received the AZD1222 COVID-19 vaccine.

The chain couples TRBV28 to TRBJ1-1, with D possibly TRBD1 on 5 matching bases. Germline loops: CDR1 MDHEN, CDR2 SYDVKM. The CDR3 covers 11 residues. Trimming pared 8 bases from V and 3 bases from J, leaving 7 bases between. CDR3 loop: CASGGDTEAFF. CDR3 nucleotides: TGTGCCAGCGGGGGGGACACTGAAGCTTTCTTT. The variable domain in full, completed from reference TRBV28 and TRBJ1-1, reads DVKVTQSSRYLVKRTGEKVFLECVQDMDHENMFWYRQDPGLGLRLIYFSYDVKMKEKGDIPEGYSVSREKKERFSLILESASTNQTSMYLCASGGDTEAFFGQGTRLTVV.

The chain carries TRBV11-2 and TRBJ2-7; weak D call: TRBD2 (5 bases). The CDR3 has 12 amino acids. The V end lost 7 bases, the J end lost 9 bases, and 16 bases lay between the germline ends. CDR1 and CDR2 from the germline V gene are SGHAT and FQNNGV. The CDR3 region is CASTLPRRGQYF. The CDR3 nucleotides read TGTGCCAGCACCTTGCCCAGACGGGGGCAGTACTTC.